This entry is about one T cell receptor (beta chain). These data come from a study of control samples from healthy donors and cancer patients. Data came from immunoSEQ multiplex PCR; TCRdb stores just in-frame clones and leaves some out. Of over 90,000 clones in the sample, around nine tenths are singletons; the top ten hold about 18%. The CDR3 consists of 15 residues. Germline values: CDR1 ENHRY, CDR2 SYGVKD. The V gene lost 9 bases and the J gene lost 6 bases, with 21 bases spanning the gap. Sequencing input: PBMCs. The rearrangement joins TRBV10-3 to TRBJ2-1; possibly TRBD1 for D (6 bases). The receptor was isolated from a man aged 55-75 years with lung cancer. The CDR3 loop reads CAMKAEGGDLNEQFF. The CDR3 DNA follows: TGTGCCATGAAAGCTGAAGGGGGTGATCTCAATGAGCAGTTCTTC.